This is a list of T cell receptor beta chains from one sample in a study of cytomegalovirus exposure and HLA in healthy donors. TCRdb's table, derived via immunoSEQ multiplex PCR, lists solely in-frame clones and lacks some. Here the sample spans roughly 120,000 clones, 81% being singletons. Sequenced input: PBMCs. These receptors came from a woman aged 25 to 45 in good health and CMV-seronegative. CDR3s include the opening cysteine and the closing phenylalanine or tryptophan. The order of the fields is D gene, clone size, V gene, J gene, CDR3 DNA, CDR3 protein. D genes are given only for firm matches. Clone size appears in some rows only: once, few, many, or a class for an expanded clone.

D gene: NA; clone size: NA; V gene: TRBV13; J gene: TRBJ2-7; CDR3 DNA: TGTGCCAGCAGCCTTTCCTACGAGCAGTACTTC; CDR3 protein: CASSLSYEQYF
D gene: NA; clone size: NA; V gene: TRBV28; J gene: TRBJ1-2; CDR3 DNA: TGTGCCAGCAGGAACCCTGGGGGGGAGGGGAGAGCTAACTATGGCTACACCTTC; CDR3 protein: CASRNPGGEGRANYGYTF
D gene: NA; clone size: NA; V gene: TRBV6-1; J gene: TRBJ2-7; CDR3 DNA: TGTGCCAGCAGTGAACATGGACTTACCTACGAGCAGTACTTC; CDR3 protein: CASSEHGLTYEQYF
D gene: TRBD1; clone size: NA; V gene: TRBV28; J gene: TRBJ1-2; CDR3 DNA: TGTGCCAGCAGTTGGACAGGGGAAGTCAACTATGGCTACACCTTC; CDR3 protein: CASSWTGEVNYGYTF
D gene: NA; clone size: NA; V gene: TRBV30; J gene: TRBJ1-1; CDR3 DNA: TGTGCCTGGAGTGTACAAGGGGACACTGAAGCTTTCTTT; CDR3 protein: CAWSVQGDTEAFF
D gene: TRBD2; clone size: NA; V gene: TRBV7-2; J gene: TRBJ2-1; CDR3 DNA: TGTGCCAGCAGCTTAGCGGGGTCGGGACTAGCGGTTTACAATGAGCAGTTCTTC; CDR3 protein: CASSLAGSGLAVYNEQFF
D gene: NA; clone size: NA; V gene: TRBV2; J gene: TRBJ2-5; CDR3 DNA: TGTGCCAGCAGCCCACTCCTCCAGACAGTCCTCGAGACCCAGTACTTC; CDR3 protein: CASSPLLQTVLETQYF
D gene: NA; clone size: once; V gene: TRBV10-3; J gene: TRBJ1-5; CDR3 DNA: TGTGCCATCAGTGACCCCGATCAGCCCCAGCATTTT; CDR3 protein: CAISDPDQPQHF
D gene: TRBD1; clone size: once; V gene: TRBV4-1; J gene: TRBJ1-4; CDR3 DNA: TGCGCCAGCAGCCACGCGGGACAGGGAATAGCCCAACTGTTTTTT; CDR3 protein: CASSHAGQGIAQLFF
D gene: NA; clone size: NA; V gene: TRBV11-1; J gene: TRBJ1-2; CDR3 DNA: TGTGCCAGCAGCTCCGGACAGATCAATGGCTACACCTTC; CDR3 protein: CASSSGQINGYTF
D gene: NA; clone size: once; V gene: TRBV6-1; J gene: TRBJ1-2; CDR3 DNA: TGTGCCAGCATACAGGGCTATGGCTACACCTTC; CDR3 protein: CASIQGYGYTF
D gene: NA; clone size: NA; V gene: TRBV27; J gene: TRBJ2-1; CDR3 DNA: TGTGCCAGCAGTTTAATCGGCTTTTCAGGGGTTAATGAGCAGTTCTTC; CDR3 protein: CASSLIGFSGVNEQFF
D gene: TRBD2; clone size: NA; V gene: TRBV23-1; J gene: TRBJ2-1; CDR3 DNA: TGCGCCAGCAGTCAAAGCGCCGGGACAGCCGGACTAGCGGGAGATTGGGCGAATGAGCAGTTCTTC; CDR3 protein: CASSQSAGTAGLAGDWANEQFF
D gene: TRBD2; clone size: NA; V gene: TRBV27; J gene: TRBJ2-1; CDR3 DNA: TGTGCCAGCAGTCTTAGGGGACTAGAGGCCGACAATGAGCAGTTCTTC; CDR3 protein: CASSLRGLEADNEQFF
D gene: TRBD2; clone size: once; V gene: TRBV4-1; J gene: TRBJ2-7; CDR3 DNA: TGCGCCAGCAGCCCGACGGGGGGCACTAGCGGGGGGACCTGGGAGCAGTACTTC; CDR3 protein: CASSPTGGTSGGTWEQYF
D gene: NA; clone size: NA; V gene: TRBV7-3; J gene: TRBJ2-7; CDR3 DNA: TGTGCCAGCAGCTTCGGACTTGGCAACGAGCAGTACTTC; CDR3 protein: CASSFGLGNEQYF
D gene: TRBD2; clone size: NA; V gene: TRBV18; J gene: TRBJ2-1; CDR3 DNA: TGTGCCAGCTCACGAACGACTAGCGGGATGGTGTCGCCCTACAATGAGCAGTTCTTC; CDR3 protein: CASSRTTSGMVSPYNEQFF
D gene: NA; clone size: NA; V gene: TRBV12-1; J gene: TRBJ2-1; CDR3 DNA: TGTGCCAGCAGCTTTGGGACTAGCGGGAGGTATCAGGGTGAGCAGTTCTTC; CDR3 protein: CASSFGTSGRYQGEQFF
D gene: NA; clone size: NA; V gene: TRBV6-6; J gene: TRBJ2-3; CDR3 DNA: TGTGCCAGCAGAGCTATGGGCGGGAGCACAGATACGCAGTATTTT; CDR3 protein: CASRAMGGSTDTQYF
D gene: NA; clone size: NA; V gene: TRBV5-1; J gene: TRBJ1-1; CDR3 DNA: TGCGCCAGCAGCTTATCCGCAGGGGCTACATTGAACACTGAAGCTTTCTTT; CDR3 protein: CASSLSAGATLNTEAFF
D gene: TRBD1; clone size: NA; V gene: TRBV28; J gene: TRBJ1-5; CDR3 DNA: TGTGCCAGCAGTTTACTAAAAATCCGGGACAGGGACTTATATAGCAATCAGCCCCAGCATTTT; CDR3 protein: CASSLLKIRDRDLYSNQPQHF
D gene: NA; clone size: NA; V gene: TRBV5-1; J gene: TRBJ2-3; CDR3 DNA: TGCGCCAGCAGCCTACCCGACATTAGCACAGATACGCAGTATTTT; CDR3 protein: CASSLPDISTDTQYF
D gene: TRBD2; clone size: NA; V gene: TRBV10-1; J gene: TRBJ2-3; CDR3 DNA: TGCGCCAGCAGTGAGTCGTGGCGGGAGGGCACAGATACGCAGTATTTT; CDR3 protein: CASSESWREGTDTQYF
D gene: NA; clone size: few; V gene: TRBV5-1; J gene: TRBJ1-2; CDR3 DNA: TGCGCCAGCAGCTTGGACAGGGAACACTATGGCTACACCTTC; CDR3 protein: CASSLDREHYGYTF
D gene: TRBD2; clone size: NA; V gene: TRBV10-2; J gene: TRBJ2-3; CDR3 DNA: TGCGCCAGCAGTGAGTCGCGGGGACTAGCGGGGCATACGGATACGCAGTATTTT; CDR3 protein: CASSESRGLAGHTDTQYF
D gene: NA; clone size: NA; V gene: TRBV9; J gene: TRBJ2-3; CDR3 DNA: TGTGCCAGCAGCGTAGAGGGGAAGGTCGGGGATACGCAGTATTTT; CDR3 protein: CASSVEGKVGDTQYF
D gene: TRBD1; clone size: few; V gene: TRBV28; J gene: TRBJ1-3; CDR3 DNA: TGTGCCAGCAAAGACAGGGCGAGAAACACCATATATTTT; CDR3 protein: CASKDRARNTIYF
D gene: TRBD2; clone size: NA; V gene: TRBV2; J gene: TRBJ2-1; CDR3 DNA: TGTGCCGGGACTAGCGGGAGGGCCTTAAATGAGCAGTTCTTC; CDR3 protein: CAGTSGRALNEQFF
D gene: TRBD1; clone size: few; V gene: TRBV28; J gene: TRBJ2-5; CDR3 DNA: TGTGCCAGCAGGCCAGACAGGGGGCTTCGGGAGACCCAGTACTTC; CDR3 protein: CASRPDRGLRETQYF
D gene: NA; clone size: NA; V gene: TRBV10-1; J gene: TRBJ2-7; CDR3 DNA: TGCGCCAGCAGTGAGTCGACGGGGAGCCTACTACCCCTCGAGCAGTACTTC; CDR3 protein: CASSESTGSLLPLEQYF
D gene: TRBD1; clone size: NA; V gene: TRBV27; J gene: TRBJ1-4; CDR3 DNA: TGTGCCAGCAGCGTGGTCAGGGGGGATGAAAAACTGTTTTTT; CDR3 protein: CASSVVRGDEKLFF
D gene: NA; clone size: NA; V gene: TRBV25-1; J gene: TRBJ2-5; CDR3 DNA: TGTGCCAGCAGTGACGATTGGGCGGGACAAGAGACCCAGTACTTC; CDR3 protein: CASSDDWAGQETQYF
D gene: TRBD2; clone size: NA; V gene: TRBV18; J gene: TRBJ2-1; CDR3 DNA: TGTGCCAGCTCACCAGGGACTAGTGATGAGCAGTTCTTC; CDR3 protein: CASSPGTSDEQFF
D gene: TRBD1; clone size: once; V gene: TRBV6-6; J gene: TRBJ1-1; CDR3 DNA: TGTGCCAGCAGTTACTGGGGACAGAAAACTGAAGCTTTCTTT; CDR3 protein: CASSYWGQKTEAFF
D gene: NA; clone size: NA; V gene: TRBV6-1; J gene: TRBJ2-7; CDR3 DNA: TGTGCCAGCAGTGTCCGCGAGCAGTACTTC; CDR3 protein: CASSVREQYF
D gene: TRBD1; clone size: NA; V gene: TRBV7-2; J gene: TRBJ1-4; CDR3 DNA: TGTGCCAGCAGCCCCCGGACAGGGGAGGAAAAACTGTTTTTT; CDR3 protein: CASSPRTGEEKLFF
D gene: NA; clone size: NA; V gene: TRBV6-6; J gene: TRBJ1-5; CDR3 DNA: TGTGCCAGCAGTTCCGTTCGGCAGCCCCAGCATTTT; CDR3 protein: CASSSVRQPQHF
D gene: TRBD1; clone size: few; V gene: TRBV19; J gene: TRBJ1-5; CDR3 DNA: TGTGCCAGTAGTCAACAGGGGGCTAGCAATCAGCCCCAGCATTTT; CDR3 protein: CASSQQGASNQPQHF
D gene: NA; clone size: NA; V gene: TRBV6-1; J gene: TRBJ1-5; CDR3 DNA: TGTGCCAGCAGTGAAATTGGGACACCGAATCAGCCCCAGCATTTT; CDR3 protein: CASSEIGTPNQPQHF
D gene: TRBD1; clone size: NA; V gene: TRBV19; J gene: TRBJ2-5; CDR3 DNA: TGTGCCAGTAGTATCGGAACAGGGGGCGGAGAGACCCAGTACTTC; CDR3 protein: CASSIGTGGGETQYF
D gene: NA; clone size: NA; V gene: TRBV2; J gene: TRBJ1-5; CDR3 DNA: TGTGCCAGCAGTGAAGCGGCCAGCAATCAGCCCCAGCATTTT; CDR3 protein: CASSEAASNQPQHF
D gene: NA; clone size: NA; V gene: TRBV7-2; J gene: TRBJ1-2; CDR3 DNA: TGTGCCAGCAGCTTACTGTCAGGGGTGGGCTACACCTTC; CDR3 protein: CASSLLSGVGYTF
D gene: NA; clone size: NA; V gene: TRBV6-1; J gene: TRBJ1-2; CDR3 DNA: TGTGCCAGCAGTGACTGGCAGGGCAAAAGCTACACCTTC; CDR3 protein: CASSDWQGKSYTF
D gene: NA; clone size: NA; V gene: TRBV7-9; J gene: TRBJ1-1; CDR3 DNA: TGTGCCAGCAGCTTAGTAGGAGGCATGAACACTGAAGCTTTCTTT; CDR3 protein: CASSLVGGMNTEAFF
D gene: NA; clone size: few; V gene: TRBV10-2; J gene: TRBJ1-2; CDR3 DNA: TGCGCCAGCAGCGCAGATACCCCCGGGGCCCGGGGGTTCGGCTACACCTTC; CDR3 protein: CASSADTPGARGFGYTF
D gene: TRBD1; clone size: once; V gene: TRBV30; J gene: TRBJ1-5; CDR3 DNA: TGTGCCTGGGGGGGACAGGGGAGTCAGCCCCAGCATTTT; CDR3 protein: CAWGGQGSQPQHF
D gene: NA; clone size: NA; V gene: TRBV15; J gene: TRBJ1-5; CDR3 DNA: TGTGCCACCAGCAGAGAGGGAGTAGGGAATCAGCCCCAGCATTTT; CDR3 protein: CATSREGVGNQPQHF
D gene: NA; clone size: NA; V gene: TRBV28; J gene: TRBJ2-3; CDR3 DNA: TGTGCCAGCAGTTTATCTAGGAAGTCAGATACGCAGTATTTT; CDR3 protein: CASSLSRKSDTQYF
D gene: TRBD2; clone size: NA; V gene: TRBV7-9; J gene: TRBJ2-2; CDR3 DNA: TGTGCCACCCCTGCGACTTTAGCGGGAACCTCGAACACCGGGGAGCTGTTTTTT; CDR3 protein: CATPATLAGTSNTGELFF
D gene: TRBD2; clone size: NA; V gene: TRBV19; J gene: TRBJ2-7; CDR3 DNA: TGTGCCAGTAGTAGGCGAGCCCTAACTAGCGGGAAATCCTACGAGCAGTACTTC; CDR3 protein: CASSRRALTSGKSYEQYF
D gene: NA; clone size: once; V gene: TRBV10-1; J gene: TRBJ2-7; CDR3 DNA: TGCGCCAGCAGTAAACTCGGTACCTACGAGCAGTACTTC; CDR3 protein: CASSKLGTYEQYF
D gene: TRBD1; clone size: NA; V gene: TRBV11-2; J gene: TRBJ2-5; CDR3 DNA: TGTGCCAGCAGCTTAAACAGGGGGAGTCTTGCAGAGACCCAGTACTTC; CDR3 protein: CASSLNRGSLAETQYF
D gene: TRBD1; clone size: once; V gene: TRBV9; J gene: TRBJ1-4; CDR3 DNA: TGTGCCAGCAGCGTAGGACAGGGGGATGAAAAACTGTTTTTT; CDR3 protein: CASSVGQGDEKLFF
D gene: NA; clone size: NA; V gene: TRBV10-3; J gene: TRBJ2-5; CDR3 DNA: TGTGCCATCAGTGAGGGGGCAGGAGTAACCCAAGAGACCCAGTACTTC; CDR3 protein: CAISEGAGVTQETQYF
D gene: NA; clone size: once; V gene: TRBV4-2; J gene: TRBJ1-2; CDR3 DNA: TGTGCCAGCAGCCAAGCTACAGCTAACACTAACTATGGCTACACCTTC; CDR3 protein: CASSQATANTNYGYTF